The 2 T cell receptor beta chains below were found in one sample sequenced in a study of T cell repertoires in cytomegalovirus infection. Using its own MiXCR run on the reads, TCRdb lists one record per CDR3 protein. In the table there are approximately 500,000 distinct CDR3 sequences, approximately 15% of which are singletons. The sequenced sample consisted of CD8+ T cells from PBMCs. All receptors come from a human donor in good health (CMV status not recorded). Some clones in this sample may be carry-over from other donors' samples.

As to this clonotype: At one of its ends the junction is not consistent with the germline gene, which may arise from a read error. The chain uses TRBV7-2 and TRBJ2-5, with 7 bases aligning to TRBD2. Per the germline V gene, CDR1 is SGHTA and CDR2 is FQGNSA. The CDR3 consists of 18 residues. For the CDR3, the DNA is TGTGCAAGCAGCTTAGAAGGCATGCGGGGGTTTAGGCAAGAGACCCAGTACTTC. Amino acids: CASSLEGMRGFRQETQYF. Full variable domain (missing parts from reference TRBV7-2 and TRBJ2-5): GAGVSQSPSNKVTEKGKDVELRCDPISGHTALYWYRQSLGQGLEFLIYFQGNSAPDKSGLPSDRFSAERTGGSVSTLTIQRTQQEDSAVYLCASSLEGMRGFRQETQYFGPGTRLLVL.

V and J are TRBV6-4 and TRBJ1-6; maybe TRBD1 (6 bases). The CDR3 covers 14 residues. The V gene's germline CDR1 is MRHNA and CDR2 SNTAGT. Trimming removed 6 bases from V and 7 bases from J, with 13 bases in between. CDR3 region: CASRPNRDNSPLHF. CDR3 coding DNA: TGTGCCAGCAGGCCGAACAGGGACAATTCACCCCTCCACTTT.